The 8 T cell receptor beta chains presented below share a single source sample, sequenced in a study of cytomegalovirus exposure and HLA in healthy donors. With 60 Vbeta and 13 Jbeta primers, the PCR was carried out. The data were produced by immunoSEQ multiplex PCR, yet TCRdb's version contains in-frame clones alone and is incomplete. The table includes about 160,000 clones, approximately 73% detected once. Sequencing used PBMCs. All receptors derive from a woman aged 18-30 years in good health and CMV-seronegative.

This chain uses TRBV12-5 with TRBJ2-3; 12 bases agree with TRBD2. Germline lookup yields CDR1 LGHNT and CDR2 FRNRAP. This CDR3 has 16 amino acids. V dropped 4 bases and J dropped 0; count of bases not matched to a gene: 2. CDR3 bases: TGTGCTAGTGGTTCCGGACTAGCGGGAAGCACAGATACGCAGTATTTT. Its translation: CASGSGLAGSTDTQYF.

V usage is TRBV18 and J usage is TRBJ1-5; 8 positions agree with TRBD1. The V gene's germline CDR1 is KGHSH and CDR2 LQKENI. The CDR3 consists of 14 residues. The junction had 5 bases not matched to a gene; V was cut back by 3 bases and J by 7 bases. Here the CDR3 reads CASSPGQGVQPQHF. The CDR3 DNA is TGTGCCAGCTCACCCGGACAGGGAGTCCAGCCCCAGCATTTT.

This chain uses TRBV4-3 with TRBJ2-7, with D tentatively TRBD1 (6 bases). The germline CDR1 and CDR2 sequences are LGHNA and YSLEER. The CDR3 contains 16 residues. The ends were cut back, 2 bases at V and 9 bases at J, with 23 bases in the middle. The CDR3 region has the DNA TGCGCCAGCAGCCAACGAAGATTGAAGGGGGTCCAGGGGCAGTACGTC. It translates to CASSQRRLKGVQGQYV.

The J gene is TRBJ2-1, the V gene TRBV4-1; 12 bases match TRBD2. The length of the CDR3 is 17 residues. Trimming took 1 base from V and 4 from J; bases not matched to a gene: 5. Germline V gene data show CDR1 as MGHRA and CDR2 as YSYEKL. In DNA, the CDR3 is TGCGCCAGCAGCCAAGGAACTCTAGCGGGAGGGTACAATGAGCAGTTCTTC. Its translation is CASSQGTLAGGYNEQFF.

This chain uses TRBV7-2 with TRBJ1-5, with D possibly TRBD1 on 5 matching bases. This CDR3 spans 14 amino acids. V was clipped by 2 bases and J by 3 bases, with 8 bases between them. Germline V gene sequence: CDR1 SGHTA, CDR2 FQGNSA. The CDR3 here is CASSLTGANQPQHF. The CDR3, as DNA: TGTGCCAGCAGCTTAACAGGTGCCAATCAGCCCCAGCATTTT.

The rearrangement uses TRBV6-6 and TRBJ2-2, with 7 bases aligning to TRBD1. The V segment lost 1 base and the J segment 0 bases; nucleotides outside the gene matches: 2. There are 16 residues in the CDR3. Germline lookup yields CDR1 MNHNY and CDR2 SVGAGI (reference sequence). The CDR3 DNA follows: TGTGCCAGCAGTTACTTGGACAGGTCGAACACCGGGGAGCTGTTTTTT. Amino acid sequence: CASSYLDRSNTGELFF.

The genes are TRBV7-9 and TRBJ1-1; 9 bases map to TRBD1. Germline loops: CDR1 SEHNR, CDR2 FQNEAQ (reference sequence). CDR3 length: 16 amino acids. Trimming cost V 5 bases and J 3 bases; bases outside gene matches: 10. The chain's CDR3 is CASSHPRGQGYTEAFF. Written as DNA, the CDR3 is TGTGCCAGCAGCCACCCAAGGGGACAGGGATACACTGAAGCTTTCTTT.

J is TRBJ2-5 and V is TRBV9, with D perhaps TRBD2 (5 bases). From germline, CDR1 is SGDLS and CDR2 YYNGEE. The V end lost 0 bases, the J end lost 5 bases, and 14 bases lay between the germline ends. CDR3 length equals 15 residues. The CDR3 region has the DNA TGTGCCAGCAGCGTAGTTCTAAGCGGCCGGGAGACCCAGTACTTC. Translated: CASSVVLSGRETQYF.